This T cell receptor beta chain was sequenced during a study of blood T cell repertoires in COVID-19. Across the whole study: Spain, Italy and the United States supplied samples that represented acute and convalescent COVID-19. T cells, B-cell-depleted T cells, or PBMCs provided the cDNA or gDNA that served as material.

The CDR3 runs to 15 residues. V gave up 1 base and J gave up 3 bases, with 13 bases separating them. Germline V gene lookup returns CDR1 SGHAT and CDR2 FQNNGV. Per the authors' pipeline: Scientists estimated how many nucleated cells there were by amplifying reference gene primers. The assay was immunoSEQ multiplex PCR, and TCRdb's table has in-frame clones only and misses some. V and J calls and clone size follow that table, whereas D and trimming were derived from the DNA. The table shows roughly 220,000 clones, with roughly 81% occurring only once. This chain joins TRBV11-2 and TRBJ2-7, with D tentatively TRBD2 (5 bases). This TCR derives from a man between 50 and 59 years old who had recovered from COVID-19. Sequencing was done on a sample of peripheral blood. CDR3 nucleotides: TGTGCCAGCAGCTTAGTCCCCCAGCGGAGCTACGAGCAGTACTTC. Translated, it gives CASSLVPQRSYEQYF.